These 17 T cell receptor beta chains came from one sample sequenced in a study of cytomegalovirus exposure and HLA in healthy donors. With 60 Vbeta and 13 Jbeta primers, the PCR was carried out. Clones were read by immunoSEQ multiplex PCR, and TCRdb kept only the in-frame ones, dropping some. The sample records about 140,000 clones, around 57% being singletons. Sequenced sample: PBMCs. These TCRs come from a male donor in good health and CMV-seronegative.

This clone came up a few times. J is TRBJ2-2 and V is TRBV27; D may be TRBD2 (6 bases). Trimming stripped 1 base from V and 0 bases from J, with 6 bases between. The CDR3 length is 15 residues. The germline V gene has CDR1 MNHEY and CDR2 SMNVEV (reference sequence). For the CDR3, the DNA is TGTGCCAGCAGTTTATGGGGGGCGAACACCGGGGAGCTGTTTTTT. It translates to CASSLWGANTGELFF.

This chain connects TRBV6-5 to TRBJ1-2, with D perhaps TRBD1 (5 bases). V shed 6 bases and J shed 0 bases, with 14 bases lying between them. CDR1 is MNHEY, CDR2 SVGAGI, per germline. The CDR3 sequence is 15 residues long. Here the CDR3 DNA reads TGTGCCAGCAGCCCACGGGGAGGGGCTAACTATGGCTACACCTTC. As protein: CASSPRGGANYGYTF.

The chain combines TRBV5-6 with TRBJ2-7; D may be TRBD2 (6 bases). Trimming stripped 6 bases from V and 3 bases from J, with 22 bases between. This CDR3 spans 16 amino acids. CDR1 is SGHDT and CDR2 is YYEEEE in the germline V gene. The CDR3 sequence: CASNSWGVTTLYEQYF. The CDR3 DNA is TGTGCCAGCAACTCCTGGGGGGTCACCACCCTCTACGAGCAGTACTTC.

Regarding this clone: At one end, the junction sequence differs from germline, possibly due to a read error. The chain combines TRBV7-8 with TRBJ1-2; D remains ambiguous. Germline V gives CDR1 SGHVS, CDR2 FQNEAQ. The CDR3 has 15 amino acids. The CDR3 is CASSLDLEKYYGYPF. The CDR3 DNA is TGTGCCAGCAGCTTAGATCTGGAGAAGTACTATGGCTACCCCTTC.

This rearrangement joins TRBV7-8 to TRBJ2-7; 8 nucleotides align to TRBD2. The length of the CDR3 is 14 residues. CDR1 is SGHVS, CDR2 FQNEAQ, per germline. J gave up 2 bases and V 5 bases, and 5 bases lay outside the gene matches. The CDR3 loop reads CASSVTSGTYEQYF. CDR3 coding DNA: TGTGCCAGCAGCGTAACTAGCGGAACCTACGAGCAGTACTTC.

This clone appeared a single time. The chain couples TRBV5-6 to TRBJ1-1; unclear D gene. Germline values: CDR1 SGHDT, CDR2 YYEEEE. V gave up 3 bases and J gave up 2 bases, with 11 bases separating them. The CDR3 contains 14 residues. The CDR3 spells CASSSTNINTEAFF. CDR3 sequence (DNA): TGTGCCAGCAGCTCGACAAATATCAACACTGAAGCTTTCTTT.

This clone was detected only a few times. The chain recombines TRBV2 with TRBJ1-4; a possible D gene is TRBD1 (5 bases). V dropped 5 bases and J dropped 7 bases, with 14 bases sitting between them. This CDR3 region has 14 residues. In germline, CDR1 is SNHLY, CDR2 FYNNEI. The CDR3 reads CASSYTGAGEKLFF. In nucleotides, the CDR3 is TGTGCCAGCAGTTACACAGGAGCGGGTGAAAAACTGTTTTTT.

This clone was seen only a few times. This sequence joins TRBV19 and TRBJ1-1; D ambiguous. The V end was cut by 7 bases, the J end by 2 bases, with 11 bases between. There are 13 residues in the CDR3. Germline V gene lookup returns CDR1 LNHDA and CDR2 SQIVND (reference sequence). The CDR3 reads CASTLRGNTEAFF. DNA for the CDR3: TGTGCCAGTACCCTGCGGGGAAACACTGAAGCTTTCTTT.

This chain connects TRBV29-1 to TRBJ1-1, with D tentatively TRBD1 (6 bases). V was clipped by 7 bases and J by 5 bases, with 20 bases between them. CDR1 is SQVTM and CDR2 is ANQGSEA in the germline V gene. The CDR3 runs 14 residues. CDR3 DNA: TGCAGCGCCACAATAGGCGGGGGGCAAACTGAAGCTTTCTTT. Its protein is CSATIGGGQTEAFF.

V gene TRBV6-5 combines with J gene TRBJ2-7, with a tentative D call TRBD2 (6 bases). This CDR3 region has 14 residues. V was cut by 6 bases and J by 0 bases, with 12 bases left in between. The V gene's germline CDR1 is MNHEY and CDR2 SVGAGI. This CDR3 is CASSLDGSSYEQYF. In DNA form, the CDR3 reads TGTGCCAGCAGCCTGGACGGGAGCTCCTACGAGCAGTACTTC.

This chain connects TRBV30 to TRBJ2-3; 7 positions match TRBD1. Germline V lookup: CDR1 GTSNPN, CDR2 SVGIG (reference sequence). V lost 2 bases and J lost 0; bases outside the gene matches: 8. The CDR3 is 16 amino acids. The CDR3 region has the DNA TGTGCCTGGAGTCATTTCACAGGGGTCAGCACAGATACGCAGTATTTT. This codes for CAWSHFTGVSTDTQYF.

CDR3 in amino acids: CASRRGVRSEQYF. Written as DNA, the CDR3 is TGTGCCAGCCGCAGGGGGGTCCGTTCCGAGCAGTACTTC. The chain carries TRBV6-1 and TRBJ2-7; maybe TRBD1 (7 bases). V lost 8 bases, J lost 6 bases, and 17 bases lay in between. The CDR3 totals 13 residues. Germline-derived CDR1 and CDR2 are MNHNS and SASEGT.

The chain combines TRBV4-1 with TRBJ2-3; D gene unclear. The CDR3 spans 17 residues. The V gene's germline CDR1 is MGHRA and CDR2 YSYEKL. V was cut by 3 bases and J by 1 base, with 17 bases left in between. The CDR3 region has the DNA TGCGCCAGCAGCCATCCTAGGCCTACCCGCCGCACAGATACGCAGTATTTT. It yields the protein CASSHPRPTRRTDTQYF.

This clone was detected only a few times. V usage is TRBV6-5 and J usage is TRBJ2-3; D possibly corresponds to TRBD2 (6 bases). Germline lookup yields CDR1 MNHEY and CDR2 SVGAGI. This CDR3 has 14 amino acids. The ends were cut back, 6 bases at V and 4 bases at J, with 14 bases in the middle. The CDR3 loop is CASRGRERADTQYF. The DNA for the CDR3 is TGTGCCAGCAGAGGACGGGAGAGAGCAGATACGCAGTATTTT.

This sequence joins TRBV29-1 and TRBJ2-3; 10 bases are a match to TRBD1. This CDR3 has 15 amino acids. J lost 1 base, V lost 1 base, and 2 bases had no gene match. CDR1 is SQVTM, CDR2 ANQGSEA, per germline. This chain's CDR3 is CSVEGTGGGTDTQYF. The CDR3 region has the DNA TGCAGCGTTGAAGGGACAGGGGGTGGCACAGATACGCAGTATTTT.

The CDR3, as DNA: TGTGCCAGCAGTCCCGACAGAGTGGAGCAGTTCTTC. Amino acids: CASSPDRVEQFF. V is TRBV27 and J is TRBJ2-1, with a tentative D call TRBD1 (5 bases). Trimming removed 5 bases from V and 10 bases from J, with 12 bases in between. From germline, CDR1 is MNHEY and CDR2 SMNVEV (reference sequence). The CDR3 has 12 amino acids.

In this sample, this clone turned up a few times. The chain couples TRBV7-9 to TRBJ2-1, with 7 positions matching TRBD1. With V trimmed by 4 bases and J by 2 bases, 5 bases remained unmatched. The CDR3 spans 15 residues. CDR1 and CDR2 from the germline V gene are SEHNR and FQNEAQ (reference sequence). The CDR3 loop is CASSSRGQAYNEQFF. The DNA for the CDR3 is TGTGCCAGCAGCTCTAGGGGGCAGGCCTACAATGAGCAGTTCTTC.